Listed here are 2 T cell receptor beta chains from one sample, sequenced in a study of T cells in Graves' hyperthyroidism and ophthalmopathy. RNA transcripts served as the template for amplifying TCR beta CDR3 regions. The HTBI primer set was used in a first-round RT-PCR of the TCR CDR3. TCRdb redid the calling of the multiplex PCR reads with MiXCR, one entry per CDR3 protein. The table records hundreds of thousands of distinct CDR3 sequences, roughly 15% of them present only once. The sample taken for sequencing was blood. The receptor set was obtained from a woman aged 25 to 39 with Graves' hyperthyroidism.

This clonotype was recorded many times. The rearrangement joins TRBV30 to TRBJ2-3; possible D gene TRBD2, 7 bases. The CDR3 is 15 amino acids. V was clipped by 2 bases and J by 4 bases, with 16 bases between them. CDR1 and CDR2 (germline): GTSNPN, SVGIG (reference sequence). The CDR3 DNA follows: TGTGCCTGGAGTCGTCTAGCGGAGGGGGCAGATACGCAGTATTTT. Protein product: CAWSRLAEGADTQYF.

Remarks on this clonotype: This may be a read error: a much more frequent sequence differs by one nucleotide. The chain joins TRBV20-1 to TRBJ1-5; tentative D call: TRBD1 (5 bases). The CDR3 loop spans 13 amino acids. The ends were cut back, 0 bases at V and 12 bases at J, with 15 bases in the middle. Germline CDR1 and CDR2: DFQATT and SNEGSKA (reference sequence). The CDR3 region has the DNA TGCAGTGCTAGAGATCTGTGGGGGAATTGCCAGCATTTT. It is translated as CSARDLWGNCQHF.